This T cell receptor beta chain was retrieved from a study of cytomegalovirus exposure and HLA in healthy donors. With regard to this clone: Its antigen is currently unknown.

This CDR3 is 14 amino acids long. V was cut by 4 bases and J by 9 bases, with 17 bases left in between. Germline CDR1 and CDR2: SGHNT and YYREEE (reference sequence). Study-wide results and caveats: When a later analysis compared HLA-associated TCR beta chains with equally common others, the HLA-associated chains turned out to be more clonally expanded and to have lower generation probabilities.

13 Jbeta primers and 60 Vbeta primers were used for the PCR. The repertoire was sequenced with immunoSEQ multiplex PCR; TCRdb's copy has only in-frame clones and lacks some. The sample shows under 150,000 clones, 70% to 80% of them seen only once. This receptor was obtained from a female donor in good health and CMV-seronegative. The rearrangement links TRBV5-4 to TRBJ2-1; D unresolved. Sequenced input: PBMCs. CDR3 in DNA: TGTGCCAGCAGCCGCGAAGGAAGACAAGGTGAGCAGTTCTTC. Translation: CASSREGRQGEQFF.